This T cell receptor beta chain came from a study of blood T cell repertoires in COVID-19. Trimming removed 8 bases from V and 4 bases from J, with 14 bases in between. The CDR3 extends over 13 amino acids. Looked up from germline, CDR1 is SNHLY and CDR2 is FYNNEI. Authors' methods: Amplification of reference gene primers was used by the study to estimate nucleated cell counts. Generated by immunoSEQ multiplex PCR, the TCRdb table keeps only in-frame clones and is missing some. The DNA was the basis for D and trimming; V, J and clone size are from that table. The data contain 50,000 or so clones, roughly 90% of them singletons.

The clonotype originates from a human donor with active COVID-19. The donor label of this sample is uncertain. Sample: peripheral blood. This chain links TRBV2 with TRBJ1-2, with D possibly TRBD1 on 5 matching bases. The DNA of the CDR3 is TGTGCCAGCCGGGAGGGACCGAGCTATGGCTACACCTTC. Translation: CASREGPSYGYTF.